This T cell receptor beta chain was sequenced during a study of cytomegalovirus exposure and HLA in healthy donors. Study conclusions and caveats: Confirmation was obtained in vitro that a few CMV-associated chains are specific for CMV antigens. Within an earlier analysis, most TCR beta V segments proved productive either about 90% or about 30% of the time. The dataset shows that most TCR sequences were rare, while some public TCRs occurred in many donors. Associated with HLA alleles at 0.05 false discovery rate in a later analysis were over 15,000 TCR beta sequences.

This clone was seen once. As yet, its antigen is unknown. Trimming stripped 4 bases from V and 2 bases from J, with 11 bases between. The germline gives CDR1 GTSNPN, CDR2 SVGIG (reference sequence). The CDR3 is 14 amino acids. Amplification used 60 Vbeta primers and 13 Jbeta primers. TCRdb's copy holds only in-frame clones and misses some; the assay was immunoSEQ multiplex PCR. The sample carries about 170,000 clones, roughly 80% recorded once. V usage is TRBV30 and J usage is TRBJ2-2, with D perhaps TRBD1 (6 bases). The sequenced sample was PBMCs. This clonotype was sampled from a girl between 10 and 17 years old in good health and CMV-seropositive. CDR3 region: CAWTLGGNTGELFF. The CDR3 DNA reads as TGTGCCTGGACTCTAGGGGGAAACACCGGGGAGCTGTTTTTT. Full variable domain (outside the CDR3, taken from reference TRBV30 and TRBJ2-2): SQTIHQWPATLVQPVGSPLSLECTVEGTSNPNLYWYRQAAGRGLQLLFYSVGIGQISSEVPQNLSASRPQDRQFILSSKKLLLSDSGFYLCAWTLGGNTGELFFGEGSRLTVL.